The 11 T cell receptor beta chains listed next were all sequenced from one sample in a study of PD-L1 blockade in urothelial cancer. This table comes from immunoSEQ multiplex PCR, and its TCRdb copy is limited to in-frame clones, with some not included. The sample lists around 41,000 clones; about four fifths were seen once. Indicated time point: peripheral blood 6 weeks after treatment start. Sequencing was performed on PBMCs, taken around atezolizumab (anti-PD-L1) treatment. The origin of the receptors is a man aged 55 to 70 with urothelial cancer.

The rearrangement links TRBV10-3 to TRBJ1-2, with D unclear. Trimming took 4 bases from V and 4 from J, leaving 10 bases between them. This CDR3 has 13 amino acids. The germline gives CDR1 ENHRY, CDR2 SYGVKD. CDR3 in amino acids: CAISANSFYGYTF. CDR3 in DNA: TGTGCCATCAGTGCTAACAGTTTCTATGGCTACACCTTC.

The chain is built from TRBV27 and TRBJ1-6, with D perhaps matching TRBD1 (5 bases). CDR1 and CDR2 from the germline V gene are MNHEY and SMNVEV (reference sequence). The V end lost 2 bases, the J end lost 6 bases, and 11 bases lay between the germline ends. The CDR3 is 15 residues long. CDR3 amino acids: CASSLKQAGNSPLHF. Here the CDR3 DNA reads TGTGCCAGCAGTTTAAAACAGGCCGGTAATTCACCCCTCCACTTT.

J is TRBJ2-7 and V is TRBV5-4; D gene ambiguous. CDR3 length: 14 amino acids. CDR1 is SGHNT, CDR2 YYREEE, per germline (reference sequence). V lost 4 bases and J 5 bases, leaving 16 bases between the germline ends. The CDR3 DNA follows: TGTGCCAGCAGCCCCACCCCCCCGAGCCACGAGCAGTACTTC. This translates into CASSPTPPSHEQYF.

The chain links TRBV5-4 to TRBJ1-6; a weak D match, TRBD1 (5 bases). This CDR3 comprises 14 residues. Trimming took off 0 bases at V and 6 bases at J, with 7 bases between the two ends. Germline assignment: CDR1 SGHNT and CDR2 YYREEE (reference sequence). The CDR3 DNA follows: TGTGCCAGCAGCTTGGACGGGGGTAATTCACCCCTCCACTTT. This sequence encodes CASSLDGGNSPLHF.

The chain uses TRBV7-9 and TRBJ2-3, with 13 bases identical to TRBD2. Germline lookup yields CDR1 SEHNR and CDR2 FQNEAQ (reference sequence). The CDR3 length is 19 residues. V shed 5 bases and J 1 base; nucleotides not matched to a gene: 12. In nucleotides, the CDR3 is TGTGCCAGCAGCCCAACGACTAGCGGGGGGCCTCCCCGCACAGATACGCAGTATTTT. This sequence encodes CASSPTTSGGPPRTDTQYF.

The rearrangement links TRBV7-9 to TRBJ2-7, with D tentatively TRBD1 (5 bases). Germline V lookup: CDR1 SEHNR, CDR2 FQNEAQ (reference sequence). Trimming took 3 bases from V and 6 from J, leaving 9 bases between them. This CDR3 is built from 12 residues. CDR3 nucleotides: TGTGCCAGCAGCTTTAAAGGGGTCGAGCAGTACTTC. This gives the protein CASSFKGVEQYF. The full variable domain, with the rest looked up from reference TRBV7-9 and TRBJ2-7, is DTGVSQNPRHKITKRGQNVTFRCDPISEHNRLYWYRQTLGQGPEFLTYFQNEAQLEKSRLLSDRFSAERPKGSFSTLEIQRTEQGDSAMYLCASSFKGVEQYFGPGTRLTVT.

The V and J genes are TRBV29-1 and TRBJ2-1; 11 bases agree with TRBD2. The germline gives CDR1 SQVTM, CDR2 ANQGSEA. J was trimmed by 8 bases and V by 1 base; bases with no gene match: 7. The CDR3 runs 15 residues. CDR3 coding DNA: TGCAGCGTTGAAGTGTTAGCGGGGGGGCCCGATGAGCAGTTCTTC. Protein sequence: CSVEVLAGGPDEQFF.

V usage is TRBV7-6 and J usage is TRBJ2-7, with 9 bases that match TRBD1. Trimming at V came to 5 bases and at J to 4 bases, leaving 12 bases not matched to a gene. CDR1 is SGHVS and CDR2 is FNYEAQ in the germline V gene. This CDR3 region has 16 residues. CDR3 loop: CASSGSRGTGLYEQYF. In nucleotides, the CDR3 is TGTGCCAGCAGCGGAAGCCGGGGGACAGGGTTATACGAGCAGTACTTC.

CDR3 sequence reads: CASSEYRGGNYGYTF. As DNA, the CDR3 is TGTGCCAGCAGTGAATACAGGGGGGGCAACTATGGCTACACCTTC. This chain connects TRBV6-4 to TRBJ1-2; 8 bases agree with TRBD1. V shed 3 bases and J 2 bases; nucleotides not matched to a gene: 5. The CDR3 sequence is 15 residues long. Germline CDR1 and CDR2: MRHNA and SNTAGT.

The chain joins TRBV9 to TRBJ2-1, with TRBD1 as a possible D gene (5 bases). This CDR3 has 14 amino acids. V gave up 6 bases and J gave up 0 bases, with 10 bases separating them. The germline CDR1 and CDR2 sequences are SGDLS and YYNGEE. DNA for the CDR3: TGTGCCAGCAACCGACAGAGCTCCTACAATGAGCAGTTCTTC. As protein: CASNRQSSYNEQFF.

This chain uses TRBV19 with TRBJ2-7; 8 bases agree with TRBD1. Germline V gene data show CDR1 as LNHDA and CDR2 as SQIVND (reference sequence). This CDR3 spans 14 amino acids. The J segment lost 6 bases and the V segment lost 3 bases, leaving 7 bases of the junction unmatched. CDR3 in DNA: TGTGCCAGTAGTATCAGTCAGGGGGCGCGCGAGCAGTACTTC. As protein: CASSISQGAREQYF.